These T cell receptor beta chains were read from a single sample in a study of blood T cell repertoires in COVID-19. Libraries were prepared by immunoSEQ multiplex PCR; TCRdb keeps only in-frame clonotypes and omits some of them. This sample has 200,000 to 250,000 clones, with roughly 90% found just once. Sequencing was done on a sample of peripheral blood. These receptors all stem from a woman aged 55 to 70 with acute or convalescent COVID-19. The CDR3 runs from the conserved cysteine through the conserved F or W. Each record gives: clone size, D gene, V gene, J gene, CDR3 DNA, CDR3 protein. D genes are given only for firm matches. A row's size may be missing; if present it is once, few, many or a size class.

NA	NA	TRBV9	TRBJ2-2	TGTGCCAGCAGCAGTAGCCGTGCGAACACCGGGGAGCTGTTTTTT	CASSSSRANTGELFF
NA	TRBD1	TRBV5-1	TRBJ1-6	TGCGCCAGCAGCCCCGGGACAGGGGGTAATTCACCCCTCCACTTT	CASSPGTGGNSPLHF
NA	NA	TRBV12-5	TRBJ1-1	TGTGCTAGTGGTTTATCAGTAGGGCGGGGGAACACTGAAGCTTTCTTT	CASGLSVGRGNTEAFF
NA	TRBD2	TRBV23-1	TRBJ2-1	TGCGCCAGCAGTCAGGCTAGCGGGTGGGATGAGCAGTTCTTC	CASSQASGWDEQFF
NA	TRBD1	TRBV6-1	TRBJ1-5	TGTGCCAGCAGTGGGGGACAGGGATTCGGCAATCAGCCCCAGCATTTT	CASSGGQGFGNQPQHF
NA	TRBD1	TRBV27	TRBJ2-7	TGTGCCAGCAGCAGGGGACAGAGATACGAGCAGTACTTC	CASSRGQRYEQYF
NA	TRBD1	TRBV7-2	TRBJ1-2	TGTGCCAGCAGCTTCTATCAGGGGGCTGAGCATGGCTACACCTTC	CASSFYQGAEHGYTF
NA	TRBD1	TRBV2	TRBJ1-2	TGTGCCAGCGGTGAGGGGAACAGGGGGACCTATGGCTACACCTTC	CASGEGNRGTYGYTF
NA	NA	TRBV9	TRBJ1-1	TGTGCCAGCAGCGGGACAGTTAACACTGAAGCTTTCTTT	CASSGTVNTEAFF
once	NA	TRBV24-1	TRBJ2-3	TGTGCCACCGGAGGGAGCCCGACGCAAACGCAGTATTTT	CATGGSPTQTQYF
NA	NA	TRBV5-1	TRBJ2-1	TGCGCCAGCAGCACTAGGGCAACGAATGAGCAGTTCTTC	CASSTRATNEQFF
NA	TRBD1	TRBV6-5	TRBJ1-1	TGTGCCAGCAGTTCCTGGACAGGGCCTATGAACACTGAAGCTTTCTTT	CASSSWTGPMNTEAFF
NA	TRBD1	TRBV6-5	TRBJ1-6	TGTGCCAGCAGGCCGGGACAGGGGGACAATTCACCCCTCCACTTT	CASRPGQGDNSPLHF
NA	TRBD1	TRBV2	TRBJ2-7	TGTGCCAGCAGGGGACAGTTCAGCTCCTACGAGCAGTACTTC	CASRGQFSSYEQYF
NA	TRBD2	TRBV9	TRBJ2-1	TGTGCCAGCACCCCTCGACTAGCTCTACACAATGAGCAGTTCTTC	CASTPRLALHNEQFF
NA	TRBD1	TRBV3-1/TRBV3-2	TRBJ2-1	TGTGCCAGCAGCCAAGGGAGAGGGGGCCGTGGGGAGTTCTTC	CASSQGRGGRGEFF
NA	NA	TRBV21-1	TRBJ2-1	TGTGCCAGCAGCAAAGAGGGGAAGCGGGACGGCTCCTACAATGAGCAGTTCTTC	CASSKEGKRDGSYNEQFF
NA	NA	TRBV19	TRBJ1-2	TGTGCCAGTAGTATTTCCAGACAGGCGCTTAATGGCTACACCTTC	CASSISRQALNGYTF
NA	NA	TRBV7-9	TRBJ1-2	TGTGCCAGCAGCCCACCGAGTGCGCGGATCTATGGCTACACCTTC	CASSPPSARIYGYTF
once	TRBD2	TRBV7-2	TRBJ2-1	TGTGCCAGCAGCCGGGGGGGACTAGCGGGAAACAATGAGCAGTTCTTC	CASSRGGLAGNNEQFF
NA	TRBD1	TRBV5-1	TRBJ1-2	TGCGCCAGCAGCTTGATAGGGACAGACGACAACTATGGCTACACCTTC	CASSLIGTDDNYGYTF
NA	TRBD1	TRBV6-5	TRBJ2-7	TGTGCCAGCAGTTACTCGACAGGGGGCCAGTACGAGCAGTACTTC	CASSYSTGGQYEQYF
NA	NA	TRBV13	TRBJ1-1	TGTGCCAGCAGCCTAAGGATGACAGGTGGGTCCACTGAAGCTTTCTTT	CASSLRMTGGSTEAFF
NA	NA	TRBV10-3	TRBJ1-2	TGTGCCATCAACGGGCAGGGGAATGGAGGCTACACCTTC	CAINGQGNGGYTF
NA	NA	TRBV5-4	TRBJ2-5	TGTGCCAGCAGCTTGGCGACAGGTAGGGAGACCCAGTACTTC	CASSLATGRETQYF
once	TRBD1	TRBV2	TRBJ1-2	TGTGCCAGCAGAGTCGACAGGGCCCCCCTAACATATGGCTACACCTTC	CASRVDRAPLTYGYTF
NA	NA	TRBV3-1/TRBV3-2	TRBJ1-1	TGTGCCAGCAACCTTCACGGTATGAACACTGAAGCTTTCTTT	CASNLHGMNTEAFF
NA	NA	TRBV16	TRBJ1-5	TGTGCCAGCAGCCCGGGAAGGCAACAGCCCCAGCATTTT	CASSPGRQQPQHF
NA	TRBD1	TRBV29-1	TRBJ1-1	TGCAGCGTTGAGCCGGACAGGGTGAACACTGAAGCTTTCTTT	CSVEPDRVNTEAFF
NA	TRBD1	TRBV27	TRBJ1-1	TGTGCCAGCAGTTTGGGGACAGGGGGGAGGACTGAAGCTTTCTTT	CASSLGTGGRTEAFF
NA	TRBD2	TRBV12-5	TRBJ2-3	TGTGCTAGTGGTTTGGTACTTAAGCGGGAGAGTCTACACGGAGATACGCAGTATTTT	CASGLVLKRESLHGDTQYF
once	TRBD2	TRBV6-2/TRBV6-3	TRBJ2-1	TGTGCCAGCAGTTACTCCAGCGGGGAGGGTGAGCAGTTCTTC	CASSYSSGEGEQFF
NA	TRBD1	TRBV28	TRBJ1-5	TGTGCCAGCAGACAACGGACAGGGCTTTATCAGCCCCAGCATTTT	CASRQRTGLYQPQHF
NA	TRBD2	TRBV5-4	TRBJ2-1	TGTGCCAGCAGCCAGGGACTAGCGGCCTACAATGAGCAGTTCTTC	CASSQGLAAYNEQFF
NA	TRBD1	TRBV4-1	TRBJ1-2	TGCGCCAGCAGCCAAGTTCGGGGACAGGCCGCCTATGGCTACACCTTC	CASSQVRGQAAYGYTF
few	TRBD2	TRBV5-1	TRBJ2-3	TGCGCCAGCAACAGTTGGGCTAGCGGGGTAACAGATACGCAGTATTTT	CASNSWASGVTDTQYF
NA	NA	TRBV25-1	TRBJ2-7	TGTGCCAGCAGTGACAGTTACGAGCAGTACTTC	CASSDSYEQYF
NA	NA	TRBV9	TRBJ1-1	TGTGCCAGCAGCCCTCCTAGGGGGGGAATGAACACTGAAGCTTTCTTT	CASSPPRGGMNTEAFF
NA	NA	TRBV6-5	TRBJ1-1	TGTGCCAGCAGCCCCCAGGGGCTCCGGGTGGCTTTCTTT	CASSPQGLRVAFF
once	TRBD2	TRBV6-1	TRBJ2-1	TGTGCCAGCAGTGAGAACGGCGGGGGGGTCTCCTACAATGAGCAGTTCTTC	CASSENGGGVSYNEQFF
NA	TRBD1	TRBV4-2	TRBJ1-2	TGTGCCAGCAGCCAAGAAACCCCGGCAGGGGGGCCCTATGGCTACACCTTC	CASSQETPAGGPYGYTF
NA	TRBD2	TRBV30	TRBJ2-4	TGTGCCTGGAGTGTAACGGGGGGGCCGGACATTCAGTACTTC	CAWSVTGGPDIQYF
once	NA	TRBV7-2	TRBJ1-6	TGTGCCAGCAGCCCAGTGGCTAATTCACCCCTCCACTTT	CASSPVANSPLHF
NA	NA	TRBV19	TRBJ1-2	TGTGCCAGTAGGCAGGAGGGGGGCTACACCTTC	CASRQEGGYTF
NA	TRBD1	TRBV28	TRBJ1-2	TGTGCCAGCAGTTCCCCGGGACAGCCCTTTTTTGGCTACACCTTC	CASSSPGQPFFGYTF
NA	NA	TRBV11-3	TRBJ2-3	TGTGCCAGCAGCCGGACTAGCTTAGGGGGCGTTCTCGGGTTAGATACGCAGTATTTT	CASSRTSLGGVLGLDTQYF
NA	NA	TRBV6-4	TRBJ1-1	TGTGCCAGCAGCGACGGGCCAGGCACTGAAGCTTTCTTT	CASSDGPGTEAFF
few	NA	TRBV12-3/TRBV12-4	TRBJ2-7	TGTGCCAGCAGTCACGGGACACCCCACGAGCAGTACTTC	CASSHGTPHEQYF
NA	TRBD1	TRBV19	TRBJ1-1	TGTGCCAGTAGTAGGACAGGGCCGACTGAAGCTTTCTTT	CASSRTGPTEAFF
NA	TRBD1	TRBV5-1	TRBJ2-5	TGCGCCAGCTCGGACAGGCGGGTAGAGACCCAGTACTTC	CASSDRRVETQYF
NA	TRBD1	TRBV29-1	TRBJ1-1	TGCAGCGCTGGACAGGGGGGAGCTTTCTTT	CSAGQGGAFF
once	TRBD2	TRBV27	TRBJ2-4	TGTGCCAGCAGTTTCCTCGCGGGAGGGGTGGCCAAAAACATTCAGTACTTC	CASSFLAGGVAKNIQYF
NA	NA	TRBV19	TRBJ2-3	TGTGCCAGCACCGAATCAGGGGCCTTAAGCACAGATACGCAGTATTTT	CASTESGALSTDTQYF
once	TRBD1	TRBV18	TRBJ2-7	TGTGCCAGCTCACTAGGACAGGGGGACGAGCAGTACTTC	CASSLGQGDEQYF